This T cell receptor beta chain emerged from a study of beta chain features in type 1 diabetes. Study at large: Healthy donors resembled patients in age, gender and cell yields.

Remarks on this clone: No antigen is known for it.

Study results and caveats: For Type 1 diabetes patients, all four CD4+ subsets carried TCRB CDR3s that were moderately but significantly shorter. VDJ junctions from patients with type 1 diabetes contained fewer insertions and more deletions.

The investigators reverse transcribed all of the isolated RNA, so they sequenced expressed TCRB transcripts. Data came from immunoSEQ multiplex PCR; TCRdb stores just in-frame clones and leaves some out. Of about 340,000 clones in the sample, approximately 13% are singletons; the top ten hold roughly 0.015%. The CDR3 has 14 amino acids. CDR1 is SGDLS and CDR2 is YYNGEE in the germline V gene. V shed 3 bases, J shed 5 bases, and the junction held 5 bases outside the gene matches. The collection from each donor was one heparinised blood draw averaging roughly 0.12 L. Cells sorted by CD45RO/CCR7/CD25/CD127/CD95/CD27 comprised CD4+ naive, central memory, regulatory and stem cell-like memory cells.

V usage is TRBV9 and J usage is TRBJ2-5; 9 bases agree with TRBD1. This sequence originates from a woman under 30 with type 1 diabetes. What was sequenced was naive CD4+ T cells from blood. The CDR3 loop is CASSAMTGGETQYF. The CDR3, as DNA: TGTGCCAGCAGCGCAATGACAGGGGGGGAGACCCAGTACTTC.